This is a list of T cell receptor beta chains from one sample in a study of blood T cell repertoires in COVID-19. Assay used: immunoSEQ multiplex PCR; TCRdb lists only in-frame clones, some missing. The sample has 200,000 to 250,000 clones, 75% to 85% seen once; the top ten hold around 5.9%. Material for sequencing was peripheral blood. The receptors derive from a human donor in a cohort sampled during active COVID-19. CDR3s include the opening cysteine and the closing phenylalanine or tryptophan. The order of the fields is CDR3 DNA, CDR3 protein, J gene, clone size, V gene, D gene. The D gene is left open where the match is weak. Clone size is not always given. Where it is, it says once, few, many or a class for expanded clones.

TGTGCCAGCTCACCACCGGGACAGGGAGACACCGGGGAGCTGTTTTTT,CASSPPGQGDTGELFF,TRBJ2-2,.,TRBV18,TRBD1
TGTGCCAGCAGTCGACTAGCGGGAGACTTCATAGGGACCCAGTACTTC,CASSRLAGDFIGTQYF,TRBJ2-5,.,TRBV6-6,TRBD2
TGCGCCAGCAGATCACACGGGGGCCAAGAGACCCAGTACTTC,CASRSHGGQETQYF,TRBJ2-5,.,TRBV5-1,.
TGCGCCAGCAGTGAGCAGGGGGGCACGCAGTATTTT,CASSEQGGTQYF,TRBJ2-3,.,TRBV10-1,.
TGTGCCACCAAGAACAGGGGAAACTATAGCTACACCTTC,CATKNRGNYSYTF,TRBJ1-2,once,TRBV27,TRBD1
TGTGCCAGTAGTAGAGGGGGAAGTTCTGGGGCCAACGTCCTGACTTTC,CASSRGGSSGANVLTF,TRBJ2-6,.,TRBV19,.
TGTGCCAGCAGCCGAGGGGACACCTACTCTGGAAACACCATATATTTT,CASSRGDTYSGNTIYF,TRBJ1-3,.,TRBV7-9,.
TGTGCCAGCAGTTACAGACAGGGGGCGGATAGCAATCAGCCCCAGCATTTT,CASSYRQGADSNQPQHF,TRBJ1-5,.,TRBV6-2/TRBV6-3,TRBD1
TGTGCCAGCAGCGTAGCCCCTTTACCCCATCGGACAAATCTCTACGAGCAGTACTTC,CASSVAPLPHRTNLYEQYF,TRBJ2-7,few,TRBV9,.
TGTGCCAGCTCACCCACAGGGGGCGGCACTGAAGCTTTCTTT,CASSPTGGGTEAFF,TRBJ1-1,.,TRBV18,TRBD1
TGTGCCAGCAGCTTGGGGACAGACCAAGAGACCCAGTACTTC,CASSLGTDQETQYF,TRBJ2-5,.,TRBV5-5,.
TGTGCCAGCAGCTCCATTCGTCGGGTCGATGGCTACACCTTC,CASSSIRRVDGYTF,TRBJ1-2,.,TRBV11-2,.
TGTGCCATCAGTGAATCGCAGGGGGCTATCTCTGGAAACACCATATATTTT,CAISESQGAISGNTIYF,TRBJ1-3,few,TRBV10-3,TRBD1
TGCGCCAGCAGCCAGATAGCGGGGGACACAGATACGCAGTATTTT,CASSQIAGDTDTQYF,TRBJ2-3,.,TRBV4-1,TRBD2
TGTGCCAGTAGTATAGGGACAGGCGGACCGGGACTAGCGGGAGGTAGGACCGGGGAGCTGTTTTTT,CASSIGTGGPGLAGGRTGELFF,TRBJ2-2,.,TRBV19,TRBD2
TGTGCCTGGAGTCCCGGGACCTATAATTCACCCCTCCACTTT,CAWSPGTYNSPLHF,TRBJ1-6,.,TRBV30,.
TGCGCCAGCAGCTTGACAGACAGGGTCGGGTCCTACAATGAGCAGTTCTTC,CASSLTDRVGSYNEQFF,TRBJ2-1,.,TRBV5-1,TRBD1
TGTGCCAGCAGCCCCCGGGACAGGGACCATGGCTACACCTTC,CASSPRDRDHGYTF,TRBJ1-2,.,TRBV11-2,TRBD1
TGCGCCACCATGGTAGCGGGAGTAAAAGATACGCAGTATTTT,CATMVAGVKDTQYF,TRBJ2-3,.,TRBV5-1,TRBD2
TGTGCCAGTAGTTCGGGACAGGGTGCTAATGAAAAACTGTTTTTT,CASSSGQGANEKLFF,TRBJ1-4,.,TRBV19,TRBD1
TGCGCCAGCAGCCGTCCGACAGGGGGGAAGACTGAAGCTTTCTTT,CASSRPTGGKTEAFF,TRBJ1-1,.,TRBV4-1,TRBD1
TGTGCCAGCAGCCCAGGACAAAATTTTCAGCCCCAGCATTTT,CASSPGQNFQPQHF,TRBJ1-5,.,TRBV7-2,.
TGTGCCAGCTCACCGCGGGACTCCTACGAGCAGTACTTC,CASSPRDSYEQYF,TRBJ2-7,.,TRBV18,.
TGTGCCAGCTCAGTCGGGGGGGAGGACACTGAAGCTTTCTTT,CASSVGGEDTEAFF,TRBJ1-1,.,TRBV18,.
TGCGCCAGCAGCTTCCCGGGACACGGTAGCACAGATACGCAGTATTTT,CASSFPGHGSTDTQYF,TRBJ2-3,.,TRBV5-1,.
TGTGCCAGTAGTACCGCTTCGAGTGGAAACACCATATATTTT,CASSTASSGNTIYF,TRBJ1-3,.,TRBV19,.
TGTGCCAGCAGCGATGGGGGGAGGCTAGCGGCTGGGGTGGGTCGTGAGCAGTTCTTC,CASSDGGRLAAGVGREQFF,TRBJ2-1,.,TRBV5-4,TRBD2
TGCGCCAGCAGCTTATCCCACTCAGGGGGAACCGGGGAGCTGTTTTTT,CASSLSHSGGTGELFF,TRBJ2-2,.,TRBV5-1,TRBD1
TGCGCCAGCAGCCAAGTATCACTAGCGGGTCATGGGACCCAGTACTTC,CASSQVSLAGHGTQYF,TRBJ2-5,.,TRBV4-1,TRBD2
TGTGCCAGCAGCCGGGCCTCCTACGAGCAGTACTTC,CASSRASYEQYF,TRBJ2-7,.,TRBV3-1/TRBV3-2,.
TGTGCCAGCAGCTTGGTGCGGGGGGCGATCCCCTACGAGCAGTACTTC,CASSLVRGAIPYEQYF,TRBJ2-7,.,TRBV5-5,TRBD2
TGTGCCAGCAGTCGGAGGGACCTGCCAGATACGCAGTATTTT,CASSRRDLPDTQYF,TRBJ2-3,.,TRBV6-5,.
TGTGCCACAAGCGGGAGGGGCACAGATACGCAGTATTTT,CATSGRGTDTQYF,TRBJ2-3,.,TRBV19,TRBD2
TGCAGTGCTAGACATCGGGAGACCCAGTACTTC,CSARHRETQYF,TRBJ2-5,.,TRBV20-1,.
TGTGCCAGCAGCTTAGGGGTAGGGACAAAGGACTATGGCTACACCTTC,CASSLGVGTKDYGYTF,TRBJ1-2,once,TRBV11-2,.
TGTGCCAGCCGTTTGGGGGGGGCGCGGTTTTATGGCTACACCTTC,CASRLGGARFYGYTF,TRBJ1-2,.,TRBV27,.
TGTGCCAGCAGCAATGGGAACTTGGGGGAGGGACCCTCTGGGGCCAACGTCCTGACTTTC,CASSNGNLGEGPSGANVLTF,TRBJ2-6,few,TRBV21-1,.
TGTGCCAGCACCAACCCCGCAGGTTCCTCTGGGGCCAACGTCCTGACTTTC,CASTNPAGSSGANVLTF,TRBJ2-6,.,TRBV28,.
TGTGCCACCAGCAGAGATCTGGCTAGCAAGTTCTTC,CATSRDLASKFF,TRBJ2-1,.,TRBV15,.
TGTGCCAGCTCCCCGACAGAGAACACTGAAGCTTTCTTT,CASSPTENTEAFF,TRBJ1-1,.,TRBV18,.
TGTGCCAGCAGTGAAGAACAGGACGCTAACTATGGCTACACCTTC,CASSEEQDANYGYTF,TRBJ1-2,.,TRBV2,.
TGTGCCAGCAGCCGACAGGGGGACACTGAAGCTTTCTTT,CASSRQGDTEAFF,TRBJ1-1,.,TRBV11-3,TRBD1
TGTGCCAGCAGTTATACAGGGGTTGGCACTGAAGCTTTCTTT,CASSYTGVGTEAFF,TRBJ1-1,.,TRBV6-6,TRBD1
TGTGCCAGCAGTTACGGGGCCCCTAGCACAGATACGCAGTATTTT,CASSYGAPSTDTQYF,TRBJ2-3,.,TRBV6-5,.
TGTGCCAGCCGTCTAGCGGGGGGTCCCTACGAGCAGTACTTC,CASRLAGGPYEQYF,TRBJ2-7,few,TRBV5-4,TRBD2
TGTGCCTGGAGTCCCGGACGGACTTCTAGCACAGATACGCAGTATTTT,CAWSPGRTSSTDTQYF,TRBJ2-3,.,TRBV30,.
TGTGCCAGTCGGGACAGGACTGTCACCGGGGAGCTGTTTTTT,CASRDRTVTGELFF,TRBJ2-2,.,TRBV18,TRBD1
TGTGCCAGCAGCAGCGGACAGGCTAACTATGGCTACACCTTC,CASSSGQANYGYTF,TRBJ1-2,once,TRBV28,TRBD1
TGCGCCAGCACCAGGGGACAGGGGAACACCGGGGAGCTGTTTTTT,CASTRGQGNTGELFF,TRBJ2-2,few,TRBV4-1,TRBD1
TGTGCCAGCAGGACTAGCTACGAGCAGTACTTC,CASRTSYEQYF,TRBJ2-7,.,TRBV6-4,.
TGTGCCAGCAGTGGCAGGGGGTCCCTCCTTCAGCCCCAGCATTTT,CASSGRGSLLQPQHF,TRBJ1-5,.,TRBV2,TRBD1
TGCGCCAGCAGCACCCGACAGGGAAACATTCAGTACTTC,CASSTRQGNIQYF,TRBJ2-4,.,TRBV5-1,TRBD1
TGTGCCAGCAGCTTAGGGGACAGGGGGCGAGGGGAGCAGTACTTC,CASSLGDRGRGEQYF,TRBJ2-7,.,TRBV7-9,TRBD1
TGTGCCAGCAGCTTACCGGGGGGGACAGGGATCCCTCACGAGCAGTACTTC,CASSLPGGTGIPHEQYF,TRBJ2-7,.,TRBV7-2,.
TGTGCCAGCGCCCGCCGAGCGGTTCTCGGGGAGCTGTTTTTT,CASARRAVLGELFF,TRBJ2-2,once,TRBV27,.
TGTGCCAGCAGCCAGGGTGGCTATGGCTACACCTTC,CASSQGGYGYTF,TRBJ1-2,.,TRBV2,.
TGTGCCACCTGCCAGGGACAGGGGATTTACGAGCAGTACTTC,CATCQGQGIYEQYF,TRBJ2-7,.,TRBV19,TRBD1
TGTGCCAGCAGCTCCGGACAGCTTGCCAAAAACATTCAGTACTTC,CASSSGQLAKNIQYF,TRBJ2-4,few,TRBV7-2,.